These 2 T cell receptor beta chains originate from one sample sequenced in a study of early T cells in non-severe SARS-CoV-2 infection. Using its own MiXCR run on the 5' RACE reads, TCRdb lists one record per CDR3 protein. The table records tens of thousands of distinct CDR3 sequences, 10% of them present only once. The sequences come from whole blood, collected at baseline. All receptors derive from an adult who was a healthcare worker with PCR-confirmed SARS-CoV-2 infection or an uninfected control (not recorded which).

For this clonotype: Being one base from a much bigger clone, this may be a read error. The genes are TRBV10-3 and TRBJ2-6, with a possible D match to TRBD1 (5 bases). Germline V lookup: CDR1 ENHRY, CDR2 SYGVKD. The CDR3 spans 15 residues. The CDR3 nucleotides are TGTGCCATCGGCGAAGGGGCGAATGGGGCCAACGTCCCGACTTTC. It translates to CAIGEGANGANVPTF.

This clonotype has just a few counts. The chain combines TRBV29-1 with TRBJ2-5; TRBD2 matches 8 bases. The trim removed 6 bases at V and 5 bases at J, leaving 23 bases unmatched. There are 18 residues in the CDR3. Germline assignment: CDR1 SQVTM and CDR2 ANQGSEA. Written as DNA, the CDR3 is TGCAGCGTAACAGACAGGCTAAGGAAGCGGGGGAACCGGGAGACCCAGTACTTC. Amino acid sequence: CSVTDRLRKRGNRETQYF. The whole variable domain, filled in from reference TRBV29-1 and TRBJ2-5, reads SAVISQKPSRDICQRGTSLTIQCQVDSQVTMMFWYRQQPGQSLTLIATANQGSEATYESGFVIDKFPISRPNLTFSTLTVSNMSPEDSSIYLCSVTDRLRKRGNRETQYFGPGTRLLVL.